The 5 T cell receptor beta chains given below trace back to one sample, sequenced in a study of response to subunit inactivated influenza vaccine. MiXCR, run by TCRdb on the RT-PCR reads, gives a single entry per CDR3 protein. The table has over 650,000 distinct CDR3 sequences, 18% seen once. The specimen comprised PBMCs from blood, sampled 5 days after vaccination. Source of these receptors: a man aged 45-60 years who received an inactivated influenza vaccine.

This clonotype was recorded at least ten times. This sequence joins TRBV9 and TRBJ2-7; 8 nucleotides align to TRBD1. The CDR3 totals 14 residues. With 4 bases clipped from V and 2 bases from J, the junction kept 5 bases outside the gene matches. Germline CDR1 is SGDLS and CDR2 is YYNGEE. The CDR3 DNA follows: TGTGCCAGCAGCCCCCGGGACAGGCCCTACGAGCAGTACTTC. Amino acids: CASSPRDRPYEQYF.

This clonotype came up a few times. This chain connects TRBV20-1 to TRBJ2-2; 10 bases are a match to TRBD1. CDR3 length: 14 residues. The V gene's germline CDR1 is DFQATT and CDR2 SNEGSKA (reference sequence). V shed 4 bases, J shed 5 bases, and the junction held 4 bases outside the gene matches. The DNA of the CDR3 is TGCAGTGCTAAAGCGGGACAGGGGACCGGGGAGCTGTTTTTT. This encodes CSAKAGQGTGELFF.

In this sample, this clonotype turned up many times. The rearrangement links TRBV29-1 to TRBJ2-1; 11 nucleotides match TRBD2. J was trimmed by 0 bases and V by 7 bases; bases with no gene match: 5. The CDR3 has 15 amino acids. Germline assignment: CDR1 SQVTM and CDR2 ANQGSEA. The CDR3 protein is CSATSGTSSYNEQFF. Written as DNA, the CDR3 is TGCAGCGCGACTAGCGGGACTAGCTCCTACAATGAGCAGTTCTTC.

The chain carries TRBV7-9 and TRBJ1-4, with TRBD1 identical over 7 bases. The CDR3 has 15 residues. Germline loops: CDR1 SEHNR, CDR2 FQNEAQ (reference sequence). V shed 5 bases, J shed 5 bases, and the junction held 8 bases outside the gene matches. Here the CDR3 DNA reads TGTGCCAGCAGCCAAGGAGGGACAGCCAATGAAAAACTGTTTTTT. This sequence encodes CASSQGGTANEKLFF.

This clonotype was counted only a few times. The chain is built from TRBV18 and TRBJ2-1, with 10 bases that match TRBD2. V was clipped by 2 bases and J by 4 bases; unmatched bases: 5. Germline-derived CDR1 and CDR2 are KGHSH and LQKENI. The CDR3 runs 16 residues. This CDR3 is CASSPSTSGAYNEQFF. Here the CDR3 DNA reads TGTGCCAGCTCACCATCAACTAGCGGGGCGTACAATGAGCAGTTCTTC.